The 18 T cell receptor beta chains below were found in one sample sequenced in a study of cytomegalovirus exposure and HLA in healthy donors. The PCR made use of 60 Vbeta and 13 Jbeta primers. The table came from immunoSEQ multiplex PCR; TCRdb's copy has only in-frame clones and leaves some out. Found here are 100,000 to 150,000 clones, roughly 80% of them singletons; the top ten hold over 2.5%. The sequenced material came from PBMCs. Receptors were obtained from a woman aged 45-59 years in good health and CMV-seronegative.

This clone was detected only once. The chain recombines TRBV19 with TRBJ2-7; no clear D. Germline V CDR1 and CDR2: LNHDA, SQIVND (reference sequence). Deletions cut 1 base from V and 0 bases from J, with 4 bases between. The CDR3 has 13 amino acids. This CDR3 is CASSIASSYEQYF. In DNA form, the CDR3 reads TGTGCCAGTAGTATAGCGAGCTCCTACGAGCAGTACTTC.

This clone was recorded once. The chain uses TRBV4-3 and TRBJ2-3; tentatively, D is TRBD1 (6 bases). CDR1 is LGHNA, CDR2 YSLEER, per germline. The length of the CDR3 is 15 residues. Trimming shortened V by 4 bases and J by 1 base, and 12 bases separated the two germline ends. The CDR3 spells CASSPWSGGTDTQYF. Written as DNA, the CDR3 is TGCGCCAGCAGCCCCTGGTCAGGGGGCACAGATACGCAGTATTTT.

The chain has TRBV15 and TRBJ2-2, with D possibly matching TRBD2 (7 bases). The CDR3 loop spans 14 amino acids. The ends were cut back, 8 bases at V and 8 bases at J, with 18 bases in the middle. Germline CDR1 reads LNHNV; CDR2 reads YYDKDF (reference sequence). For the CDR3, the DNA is TGTGCCACCCACGGGGGGCAGGGAATGGGGGAGCTGTTTTTT. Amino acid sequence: CATHGGQGMGELFF.

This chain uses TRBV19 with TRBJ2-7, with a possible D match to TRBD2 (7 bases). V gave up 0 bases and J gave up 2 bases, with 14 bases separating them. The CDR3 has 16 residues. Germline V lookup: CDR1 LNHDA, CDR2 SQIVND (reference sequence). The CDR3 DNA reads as TGTGCCAGTAGTATAGATTTCAGGGGAGGGACCTACGAGCAGTACTTC. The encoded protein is CASSIDFRGGTYEQYF.

Here the CDR3 DNA reads TGTGCCAGCATACGGACAGGGACTCTCGAGCAGTACTTC. Its translation is CASIRTGTLEQYF. The chain recombines TRBV28 with TRBJ2-7, with 8 bases that match TRBD1. With 7 bases clipped from V and 6 bases from J, the junction kept 8 bases outside the gene matches. There are 13 residues in the CDR3. Germline V gene sequence: CDR1 MDHEN, CDR2 SYDVKM.

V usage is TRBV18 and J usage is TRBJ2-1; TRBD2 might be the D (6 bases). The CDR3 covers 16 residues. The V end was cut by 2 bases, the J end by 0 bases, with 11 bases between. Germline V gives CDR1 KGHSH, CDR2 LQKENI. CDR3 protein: CASSPSGLASYNEQFF. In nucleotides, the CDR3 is TGTGCCAGCTCACCATCGGGACTCGCCTCCTACAATGAGCAGTTCTTC.

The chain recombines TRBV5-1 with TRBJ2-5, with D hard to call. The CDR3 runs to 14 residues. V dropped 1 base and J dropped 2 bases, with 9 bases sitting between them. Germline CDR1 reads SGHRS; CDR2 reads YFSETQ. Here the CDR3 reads CASSLSTEQETQYF. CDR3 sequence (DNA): TGCGCCAGCAGCTTGTCTACAGAACAAGAGACCCAGTACTTC.

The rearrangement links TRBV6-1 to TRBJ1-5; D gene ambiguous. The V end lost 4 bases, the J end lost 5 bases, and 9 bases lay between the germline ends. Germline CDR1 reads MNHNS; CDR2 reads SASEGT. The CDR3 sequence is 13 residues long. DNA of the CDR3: TGTGCCAGCAGTGTGATGGAGGATCAGCCCCAGCATTTT. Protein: CASSVMEDQPQHF.

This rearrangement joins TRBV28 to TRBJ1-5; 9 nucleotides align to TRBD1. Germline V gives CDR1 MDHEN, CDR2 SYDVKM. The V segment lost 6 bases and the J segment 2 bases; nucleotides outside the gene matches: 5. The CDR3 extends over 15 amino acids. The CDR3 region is CASSTGGDGNQPQHF. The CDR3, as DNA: TGTGCCAGCAGCACAGGGGGCGACGGCAATCAGCCCCAGCATTTT.

CDR3: CASSSIGGPADTQYF. The CDR3 nucleotides are TGCGCCAGCAGCTCTATAGGGGGCCCCGCAGATACGCAGTATTTT. V and J are TRBV5-1 and TRBJ2-3, with 7 bases that match TRBD1. The V and J ends lost 3 bases and 4 bases, in that order; junction bases with no gene match: 8. This CDR3 has 15 amino acids. Germline V gene sequence: CDR1 SGHRS, CDR2 YFSETQ.

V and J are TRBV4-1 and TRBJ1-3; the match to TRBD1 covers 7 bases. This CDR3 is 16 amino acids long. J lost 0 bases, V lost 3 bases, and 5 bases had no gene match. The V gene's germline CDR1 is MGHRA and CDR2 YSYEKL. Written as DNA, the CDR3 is TGCGCCAGCAGCCACCCGGGACAGAGCTCTGGAAACACCATATATTTT. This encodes CASSHPGQSSGNTIYF.

Here the CDR3 DNA reads TGTGCCAGCAGCCCTAGGGTCCTAGCGGGAGCTCAGCGCACCGGGGAGCTGTTTTTT. Its protein is CASSPRVLAGAQRTGELFF. This chain joins TRBV9 and TRBJ2-2, with 10 bases aligning to TRBD2. Germline loops: CDR1 SGDLS, CDR2 YYNGEE. The V and J ends lost 4 bases and 4 bases, in that order; junction bases with no gene match: 16. This CDR3 has 19 residues.

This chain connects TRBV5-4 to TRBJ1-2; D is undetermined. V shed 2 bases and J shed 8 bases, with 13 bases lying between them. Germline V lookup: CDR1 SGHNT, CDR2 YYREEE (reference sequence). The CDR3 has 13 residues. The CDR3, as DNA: TGTGCCAGCAGCTTAATGGAGGGATGGGGCTACACCTTC. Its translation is CASSLMEGWGYTF.

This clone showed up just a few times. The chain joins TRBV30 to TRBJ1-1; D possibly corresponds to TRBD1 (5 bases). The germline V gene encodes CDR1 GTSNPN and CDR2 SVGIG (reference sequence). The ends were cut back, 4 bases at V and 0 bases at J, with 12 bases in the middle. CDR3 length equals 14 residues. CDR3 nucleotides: TGTGCCTGGATAATCGCGGGGGTGAACACTGAAGCTTTCTTT. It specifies CAWIIAGVNTEAFF.

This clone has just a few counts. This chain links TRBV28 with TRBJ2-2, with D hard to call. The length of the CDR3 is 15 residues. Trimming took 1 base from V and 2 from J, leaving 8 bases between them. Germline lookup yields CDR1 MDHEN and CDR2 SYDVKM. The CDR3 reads CASSLSTGNTGELFF. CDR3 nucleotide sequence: TGTGCCAGCAGTTTATCGACTGGCAACACCGGGGAGCTGTTTTTT.

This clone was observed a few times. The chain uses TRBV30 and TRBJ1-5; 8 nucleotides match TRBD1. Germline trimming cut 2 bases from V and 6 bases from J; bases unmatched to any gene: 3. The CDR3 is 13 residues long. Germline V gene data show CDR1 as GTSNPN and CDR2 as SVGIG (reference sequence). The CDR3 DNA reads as TGTGCCTGGAGTCTCACAGGGGGTCAGCCCCAGCATTTT. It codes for CAWSLTGGQPQHF.

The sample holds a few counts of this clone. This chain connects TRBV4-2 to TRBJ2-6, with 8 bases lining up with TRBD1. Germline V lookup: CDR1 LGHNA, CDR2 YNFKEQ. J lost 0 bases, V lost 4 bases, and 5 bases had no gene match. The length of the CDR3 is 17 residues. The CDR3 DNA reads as TGTGCCAGCAGCCCGGATGACAGGGGCTCTGGGGCCAACGTCCTGACTTTC. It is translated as CASSPDDRGSGANVLTF.

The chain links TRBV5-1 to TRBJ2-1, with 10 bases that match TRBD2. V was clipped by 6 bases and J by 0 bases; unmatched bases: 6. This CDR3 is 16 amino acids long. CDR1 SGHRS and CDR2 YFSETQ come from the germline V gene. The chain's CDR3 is CASNPSSGSSYNEQFF. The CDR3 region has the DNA TGCGCCAGCAACCCCTCTAGCGGGAGCTCCTACAATGAGCAGTTCTTC.